The next 7 T cell receptor beta chains were all read from a single sample in a study of T cell responses to AZD1222 COVID-19 vaccine. Some clones are missing from TCRdb's copy, which holds only in-frame ones; the method was immunoSEQ multiplex PCR. The sample consists of 130,000 to 150,000 clones, approximately 90% of them appearing once. This sample comprised peripheral blood, obtained on day 0 of AZD1222 vaccination. Every receptor here comes from an adult in good health.

J is TRBJ1-1 and V is TRBV6-1, with D unresolved. Trimming removed 3 bases at V and 9 bases at J, with 17 bases between. Looked up from germline, CDR1 is MNHNS and CDR2 is SASEGT. CDR3 length equals 14 residues. This CDR3 is CASSDRTDPGQAFF. DNA of the CDR3: TGTGCCAGCAGTGATCGGACGGACCCTGGGCAAGCTTTCTTT.

The chain is built from TRBV18 and TRBJ2-5; perhaps D is TRBD1 or TRBD2 (5 bases each). The CDR3 has 15 amino acids. Germline V lookup: CDR1 KGHSH, CDR2 LQKENI. The V end lost 2 bases, the J end lost 3 bases, and 13 bases lay between the germline ends. The DNA of the CDR3 is TGTGCCAGCTCACCAAAATCCGGGACCAAAGAGACCCAGTACTTC. It specifies CASSPKSGTKETQYF.

This clone has just one count. The V and J genes are TRBV10-3 and TRBJ1-1, with D unclear. Between the trimmed V and J ends, which lost 3 bases and 11 bases, there was a span of 22 bases. Germline V gene data show CDR1 as ENHRY and CDR2 as SYGVKD. The length of the CDR3 is 15 residues. The CDR3 here is CAISDSGGGGLWAFF. CDR3 bases: TGTGCCATCAGTGACTCGGGCGGTGGCGGGTTGTGGGCTTTCTTT.

V gene TRBV19 combines with J gene TRBJ2-7, with TRBD1 identical over 12 bases. The germline V gene has CDR1 LNHDA and CDR2 SQIVND (reference sequence). The junction had 3 bases not matched to a gene; V was cut back by 4 bases and J by 5 bases. CDR3 length: 14 residues. The CDR3 region has the DNA TGTGCCAGTAGTACCCGGGACAGGGGGCACGAGCAGTACTTC. Protein sequence: CASSTRDRGHEQYF.

The gene calls are TRBV10-1 and TRBJ1-5, with D possibly being TRBD1 (5 bases). This CDR3 contains 13 residues. Trimming stripped 8 bases from V and 6 bases from J, with 14 bases between. The germline CDR1 and CDR2 sequences are WNHNN and SYGVQD (reference sequence). DNA of the CDR3: TGCGCCAGCCAAGGGGCAACGGGTCAGCCCCAGCATTTT. It translates to CASQGATGQPQHF.

The chain employs TRBV5-1 and TRBJ1-5, with TRBD1 identical over 8 bases. J was trimmed by 5 bases and V by 4 bases; bases with no gene match: 5. This CDR3 comprises 14 residues. CDR1 and CDR2 from the germline V gene are SGHRS and YFSETQ. Written as DNA, the CDR3 is TGCGCCAGCAGCCGGGGACAGGACGATCAGCCCCAGCATTTT. Its protein is CASSRGQDDQPQHF. The variable domain in full, with the rest retrieved from reference TRBV5-1 and TRBJ1-5, is KAGVTQTPRYLIKTRGQQVTLSCSPISGHRSVSWYQQTPGQGLQFLFEYFSETQRNKGNFPGRFSGRQFSNSRSEMNVSTLELGDSALYLCASSRGQDDQPQHFGDGTRLSIL.

V usage is TRBV9 and J usage is TRBJ1-4, with 10 bases lining up with TRBD1. The CDR3 runs to 15 residues. Germline values: CDR1 SGDLS, CDR2 YYNGEE. With 4 bases clipped from V and 7 bases from J, the junction kept 7 bases outside the gene matches. The CDR3 nucleotides are TGTGCCAGCAGCATGACCGGGACAGGGGCTGAAAAACTGTTTTTT. Protein product: CASSMTGTGAEKLFF.